The clone carrying this T cell receptor beta chain was seen a single time. In the original analysis: The assay estimated nucleated cells by amplifying reference gene primers. TCRdb keeps only in-frame clones here, not all; method: immunoSEQ multiplex PCR. D and trimming were read from the DNA, whereas the V and J calls and clone size are those reported in that table. The sample carries about 220,000 clones, around 80% recorded once. This entry is derived from a study of blood T cell repertoires in COVID-19. Across the study: Samples of COVID-19 (acute and convalescent) were obtained from the United States, Italy and Spain. Sources were T cells, B-cell-depleted T cells, or PBMCs; the material itself was cDNA or gDNA.

Per the germline V gene, CDR1 is LGHDT and CDR2 is YNNKEL (reference sequence). The V end lost 4 bases, the J end lost 0 bases, and 3 bases lay between the germline ends. The CDR3 sequence is 12 residues long. The rearrangement joins TRBV3-1 (or the pseudogene TRBV3-2) to TRBJ1-2; D gene uncertain. Sequenced material: peripheral blood. This TCR derives from a woman between 70 and 85 years old with acute or convalescent COVID-19. This chain's CDR3 is CASSPANYGYTF. CDR3 DNA sequence: TGTGCCAGCAGCCCAGCTAACTATGGCTACACCTTC.